This entry lists 28 T cell receptor beta chains sequenced from one sample in a study of cytomegalovirus exposure and HLA in healthy donors. The PCR employed 60 Vbeta primers together with 13 Jbeta primers. The data were produced by immunoSEQ multiplex PCR, yet TCRdb's version contains in-frame clones alone and is incomplete. The table shows over 100,000 clones, with around 60% occurring only once. Material for sequencing was PBMCs. The receptors stem from a human donor in good health.

CDR3 in DNA: TGTGCCAGCAGCTTGATTAGGGGGGGAGAAGCTTTCTTT. Its translation is CASSLIRGGEAFF. This sequence joins TRBV5-5 and TRBJ1-1; D perhaps matches TRBD1 (6 bases). From germline, CDR1 is SGHKS and CDR2 YYEKEE (reference sequence). With 1 base removed from V and 8 bases from J, the gap between germline ends came to 12 bases. The CDR3 has 13 residues.

This clone turned up a few times. The V gene is TRBV6-6, the J gene TRBJ1-1; 7 positions agree with TRBD1. Germline CDR1 MNHNY, CDR2 SVGAGI (reference sequence). Trimming cost V 0 bases and J 10 bases; bases outside gene matches: 8. There are 14 residues in the CDR3. This CDR3 is CASSYSGTALAAFF. The DNA for the CDR3 is TGTGCCAGCAGTTACTCCGGGACAGCCCTTGCAGCTTTCTTT.

The rearrangement joins TRBV10-1 to TRBJ2-7; 9 bases align to TRBD2. From germline, CDR1 is WNHNN and CDR2 SYGVQD (reference sequence). V shed 3 bases and J 7 bases; nucleotides not matched to a gene: 10. The CDR3 is 15 amino acids. CDR3 nucleotide sequence: TGCGCCAGCAGTGATTTGGGTAGCGGGAGTGGAGAGCAGTACTTC. Its protein product is CASSDLGSGSGEQYF.

This clone was found a few times. The genes are TRBV28 and TRBJ2-3; D is unclear. Germline V CDR1 and CDR2: MDHEN, SYDVKM. The V end was cut by 2 bases, the J end by 6 bases, with 6 bases between. The CDR3 covers 12 residues. CDR3: CASSLISDTQYF. For the CDR3, the DNA is TGTGCCAGCAGTTTAATTTCGGATACGCAGTATTTT.

This clone was observed a few times. The rearrangement links TRBV6-1 to TRBJ1-5; tentative D call: TRBD1 (5 bases). Trimming cost V 4 bases and J 1 base, with 20 bases left between them. In germline, CDR1 is MNHNS, CDR2 SASEGT. The CDR3 runs 18 residues. The CDR3 here is CASSARGGGIGSNQPQHF. The CDR3 DNA is TGTGCCAGCAGTGCCCGGGGGGGTGGGATAGGGAGCAATCAGCCCCAGCATTTT.

This chain joins TRBV5-4 and TRBJ2-1, with 10 bases identical to TRBD2. V dropped 2 bases and J dropped 0; count of bases not matched to a gene: 5. The germline gives CDR1 SGHNT, CDR2 YYREEE (reference sequence). CDR3 length: 17 residues. CDR3 in DNA: TGTGCCAGCAGCTTCGGACTAGCGGAATACTCCTACAATGAGCAGTTCTTC. It codes for CASSFGLAEYSYNEQFF.

This clone was recorded a few times. The chain has TRBV6-5 and TRBJ2-2, with D perhaps TRBD1 (6 bases). CDR1 is MNHEY and CDR2 is SVGAGI in the germline V gene. The V end lost 2 bases, the J end lost 6 bases, and 10 bases lay between the germline ends. The CDR3 runs to 14 residues. The CDR3 bases are TGTGCCAGCAGTTACGCTGCAGGGGCCGGGGAGCTGTTTTTT. Its protein is CASSYAAGAGELFF.

The chain carries TRBV2 and TRBJ2-4, with TRBD2 matching 16 bases. Trimming cost V 5 bases and J 8 bases; bases outside gene matches: 9. Germline loops: CDR1 SNHLY, CDR2 FYNNEI. There are 17 residues in the CDR3. The CDR3: CASSKPGLAGGEYIQYF. Written as DNA, the CDR3 is TGTGCCAGCAGTAAACCGGGACTAGCGGGGGGGGAGTACATTCAGTACTTC.

The V call is TRBV6-5, the J call TRBJ1-6; D may be TRBD1 (5 bases). Trimming took 0 bases from V and 10 from J, leaving 13 bases between them. Looked up from germline, CDR1 is MNHEY and CDR2 is SVGAGI. This CDR3 has 15 residues. The CDR3 nucleotides read TGTGCCAGCAGTTACTCTAACAGGATGAGCTCACCCCTCCACTTT. Protein product: CASSYSNRMSSPLHF.

The chain joins TRBV2 to TRBJ2-1, with TRBD2 identical over 14 bases. This CDR3 spans 15 amino acids. V shed 6 bases, J shed 7 bases, and the junction held 5 bases outside the gene matches. Germline values: CDR1 SNHLY, CDR2 FYNNEI. The CDR3: CASRGLAGVKNEQFF. The CDR3 DNA is TGTGCCAGCAGGGGACTAGCGGGAGTCAAGAATGAGCAGTTCTTC.

The gene calls are TRBV25-1 and TRBJ2-5; 7 bases align to TRBD2. Trimming took 6 bases from V and 5 from J; bases not matched to a gene: 15. This CDR3 contains 16 residues. CDR1 is MGHDK and CDR2 is SYGVNS in the germline V gene. CDR3 coding DNA: TGTGCCAGCAGCAGGACGTGGGGGGGAGTGGGGGAGACCCAGTACTTC. Protein: CASSRTWGGVGETQYF.

The genes are TRBV2 and TRBJ2-2; 9 positions agree with TRBD1. The CDR3 has 15 amino acids. V trimming: 8 bases; J trimming: 2 bases; junction bases outside the gene matches: 6. The germline gives CDR1 SNHLY, CDR2 FYNNEI. The CDR3 region is CASRRQGGNTGELFF. DNA of the CDR3: TGTGCCAGCCGAAGACAGGGGGGAAACACCGGGGAGCTGTTTTTT.

CDR3 nucleotide sequence: TGCGCCAGCAGCTTGTCACCAGCGACCTACAATGAGCAGTTCTTC. Amino acids: CASSLSPATYNEQFF. The V gene is TRBV5-1, the J gene TRBJ2-1; D is uncertain. CDR1 is SGHRS and CDR2 is YFSETQ in the germline V gene. The V end was cut by 1 base, the J end by 2 bases, with 10 bases between. The CDR3 has 15 residues.

The chain employs TRBV19 and TRBJ1-1; tentative D call: TRBD1 (6 bases). The CDR3 covers 12 residues. V lost 6 bases to trimming and J lost 7 bases, with 12 bases between them. Germline V gene data show CDR1 as LNHDA and CDR2 as SQIVND (reference sequence). CDR3 nucleotides: TGTGCCAGTAGAACGGACAGCGGTGAAGCTTTCTTT. Encoded protein: CASRTDSGEAFF.

V and J are TRBV4-1 and TRBJ2-7; 14 bases line up with TRBD2. Germline V gene sequence: CDR1 MGHRA, CDR2 YSYEKL. The CDR3 is made up of 15 amino acids. V lost 5 bases, J lost 6 bases, and 6 bases stayed unmatched. CDR3 bases: TGCGCCAGCAGCGTTGGGACTAGCGGGAGCAGCGAGCAGTACTTC. This encodes CASSVGTSGSSEQYF.

The V gene is TRBV10-2, the J gene TRBJ2-1, with 11 bases aligning to TRBD2. Trimming at V came to 4 bases and at J to 6 bases, leaving 2 bases not matched to a gene. Germline CDR1 and CDR2: WSHSY and SAAADI. The CDR3 extends over 14 amino acids. The CDR3 DNA reads as TGCGCCAGCAGTGTAGCGGGAGGGGGCAATGAGCAGTTCTTC. This translates into CASSVAGGGNEQFF.

V gene TRBV15 combines with J gene TRBJ2-1; 8 positions agree with TRBD2. This CDR3 has 14 amino acids. Losses at the gene ends were 5 bases for V and 8 bases for J; bases not matched to a gene: 8. Per germline, CDR1 LNHNV and CDR2 YYDKDF (reference sequence). CDR3 DNA: TGTGCCACCAGCCCGGGACTAGGGGTCTATGAGCAGTTCTTC. This translates into CATSPGLGVYEQFF.

The sample holds a few counts of this clone. The rearrangement links TRBV5-1 to TRBJ2-3; possibly TRBD1 for D (5 bases). Trimming stripped 0 bases from V and 1 base from J, with 9 bases between. The CDR3 has 15 residues. CDR1 and CDR2 from the germline V gene are SGHRS and YFSETQ. CDR3 loop: CASSLEVQGTDTQYF. The CDR3 DNA reads TGCGCCAGCAGCTTGGAAGTACAGGGCACAGATACGCAGTATTTT.

In its sample, this clone was seen a few times. V usage is TRBV5-4 and J usage is TRBJ2-3; no firm D call. CDR1 is SGHNT and CDR2 is YYREEE in the germline V gene (reference sequence). V was trimmed by 0 bases and J by 0 bases, leaving 14 bases between them. The CDR3 contains 17 residues. CDR3 loop: CASSLGPPRSSTDTQYF. In DNA form, the CDR3 reads TGTGCCAGCAGCTTGGGCCCTCCGCGGTCCAGCACAGATACGCAGTATTTT.

This clone appeared a few times. The chain combines TRBV6-4 with TRBJ2-1; TRBD2 matches 10 bases. After removal of 3 bases from V and 10 bases from J, the junction contained 9 bases not matched to a gene. Per germline, CDR1 MRHNA and CDR2 SNTAGT. CDR3 size: 15 residues. The CDR3 nucleotides are TGTGCCAGCAGTGAGGGTACTAGCGGGATAATGGAGCAGTTCTTC. It encodes CASSEGTSGIMEQFF.

The chain joins TRBV7-9 to TRBJ1-1, with unresolved D. From germline, CDR1 is SEHNR and CDR2 FQNEAQ (reference sequence). The CDR3 has 13 residues. V lost 4 bases, J lost 3 bases, and 9 bases lay in between. The chain's CDR3 is CASSSRRDTEAFF. DNA of the CDR3: TGTGCCAGCAGCTCCCGCCGAGACACTGAAGCTTTCTTT. The variable domain in full, with the rest retrieved from reference TRBV7-9 and TRBJ1-1, is DTGVSQNPRHKITKRGQNVTFRCDPISEHNRLYWYRQTLGQGPEFLTYFQNEAQLEKSRLLSDRFSAERPKGSFSTLEIQRTEQGDSAMYLCASSSRRDTEAFFGQGTRLTVV.

This clone was detected a few times. This chain links TRBV2 with TRBJ2-7; D is perhaps TRBD2 (6 bases). This CDR3 region has 13 residues. The V gene lost 6 bases and the J gene lost 5 bases, with 14 bases spanning the gap. Germline V gene sequence: CDR1 SNHLY, CDR2 FYNNEI. The CDR3 is CASSPGGANEQYF. The DNA of the CDR3 is TGTGCCAGCAGCCCTGGAGGGGCGAACGAGCAGTACTTC.

The chain joins TRBV4-1 to TRBJ2-2; D remains unclear. The ends were cut back, 2 bases at V and 6 bases at J, with 4 bases in the middle. This CDR3 contains 12 residues. Germline loops: CDR1 MGHRA, CDR2 YSYEKL. Here the CDR3 reads CASSQPAGELFF. In DNA, the CDR3 is TGCGCCAGCAGCCAACCCGCCGGGGAGCTGTTTTTT.

The gene calls are TRBV14 and TRBJ2-6, with D perhaps matching TRBD2 (5 bases). The CDR3 is 16 residues long. CDR1 and CDR2 (germline): SGHDN, FVKESK. V was trimmed by 2 bases and J by 4 bases, leaving 12 bases between them. The CDR3 DNA is TGTGCCAGCAGCCAATGGGAGCCGTCCGGGGCCAACGTCCTGACTTTC. This gives the protein CASSQWEPSGANVLTF.

The chain combines TRBV18 with TRBJ1-1, with D possibly matching TRBD1 (6 bases). Trimming stripped 3 bases from V and 3 bases from J, with 14 bases between. CDR1 is KGHSH and CDR2 is LQKENI in the germline V gene. CDR3 length: 15 amino acids. The CDR3 loop is CASSPPPTGYTEAFF. The CDR3 DNA follows: TGTGCCAGCTCACCTCCACCTACAGGGTACACTGAAGCTTTCTTT.

This chain uses TRBV27 with TRBJ2-1, with 12 bases fitting TRBD1. V lost 5 bases and J lost 6; bases outside the gene matches: 14. This CDR3 is built from 18 residues. Germline CDR1 MNHEY, CDR2 SMNVEV (reference sequence). CDR3 coding DNA: TGTGCCAGCAGTCTAAAAGGGACAGGGGGCGCGAGGCGCAATGAGCAGTTCTTC. Protein: CASSLKGTGGARRNEQFF.

The chain is built from TRBV29-1 and TRBJ1-2, with 7 positions matching TRBD1. Germline CDR1 SQVTM, CDR2 ANQGSEA. The CDR3 consists of 13 residues. The V and J ends lost 4 bases and 7 bases, in that order; junction bases with no gene match: 9. The CDR3 bases are TGCAGCGTTGTGGTGACAGGGAGGTTTGGCTACACCTTC. This sequence encodes CSVVVTGRFGYTF.

The chain combines TRBV11-3 with TRBJ2-1, with TRBD2 matching over 13 bases. V was clipped by 5 bases and J by 5 bases; unmatched bases: 3. CDR3 length: 15 residues. CDR1 SGHNT and CDR2 YENEEA come from the germline V gene. The CDR3 coding sequence is TGTGCCAGCAGCGCAGGGACTAGCGGGAACAATGAGCAGTTCTTC. It translates to CASSAGTSGNNEQFF.